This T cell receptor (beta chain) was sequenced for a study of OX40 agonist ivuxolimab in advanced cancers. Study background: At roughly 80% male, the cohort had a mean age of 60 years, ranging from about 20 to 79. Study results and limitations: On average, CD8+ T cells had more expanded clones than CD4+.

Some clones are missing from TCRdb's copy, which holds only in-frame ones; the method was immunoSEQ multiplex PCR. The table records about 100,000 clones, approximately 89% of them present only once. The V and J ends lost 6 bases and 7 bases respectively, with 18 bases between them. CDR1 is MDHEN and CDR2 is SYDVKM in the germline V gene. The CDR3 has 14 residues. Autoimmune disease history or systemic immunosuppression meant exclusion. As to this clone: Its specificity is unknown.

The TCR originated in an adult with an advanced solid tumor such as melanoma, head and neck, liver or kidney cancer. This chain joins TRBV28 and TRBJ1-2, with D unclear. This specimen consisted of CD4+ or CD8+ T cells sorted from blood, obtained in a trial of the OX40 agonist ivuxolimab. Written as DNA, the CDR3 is TGTGCCAGCAGGACAACAAGGCGGTGGTCTGGCTACACCTTC. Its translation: CASRTTRRWSGYTF.